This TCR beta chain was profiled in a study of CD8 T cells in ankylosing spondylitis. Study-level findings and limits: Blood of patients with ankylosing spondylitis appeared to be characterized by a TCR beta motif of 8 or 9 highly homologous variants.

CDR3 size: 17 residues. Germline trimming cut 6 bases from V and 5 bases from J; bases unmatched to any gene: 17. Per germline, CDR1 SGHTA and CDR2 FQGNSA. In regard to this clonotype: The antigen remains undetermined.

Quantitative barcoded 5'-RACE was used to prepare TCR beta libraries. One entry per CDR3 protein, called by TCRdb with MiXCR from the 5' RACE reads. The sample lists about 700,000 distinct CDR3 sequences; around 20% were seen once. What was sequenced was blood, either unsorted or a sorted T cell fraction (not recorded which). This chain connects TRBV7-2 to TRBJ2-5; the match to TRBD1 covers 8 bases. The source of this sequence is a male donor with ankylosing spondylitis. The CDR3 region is CASSSTLGAGGRETQYF. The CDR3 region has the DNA TGTGCCAGCAGTTCCACCCTCGGGGCAGGGGGCAGGGAGACCCAGTACTTC.